The 13 T cell receptor beta chains presented below share a single source sample, sequenced in a study of blood T cell repertoires in COVID-19 (dated by TCRdb to between 2020 and 2021). The library was generated by the immunoSEQ multiplex PCR assay. TCRdb stores this immuneACCESS table with in-frame sequences only. Part of the clones is absent; in the studies checked, under half of the shortfall reflects unresolved V genes, and no reason is known for the rest. This sample holds hundreds of thousands of clones; roughly 85% were observed only once. Roughly 5% of the sample lies in the top ten. The sequenced sample consisted of peripheral blood. These receptors originate from a man in his fifties with active or convalescent COVID-19.

The CDR3 nucleotides read TGTGCCAGCAGTTTACAGCTAGCTAACTATGGCTACACCTTC. Translated, it gives CASSLQLANYGYTF. The rearrangement joins TRBV27 to TRBJ1-2; D gene ambiguous. Germline CDR1 MNHEY, CDR2 SMNVEV (reference sequence). The CDR3 has 14 amino acids. V was shortened by 2 bases and J by 0 bases, with 7 bases between the two germline ends.

The chain recombines TRBV10-1 with TRBJ1-5; no clear D gene. This CDR3 has 15 amino acids. The germline V and J ends were trimmed by 3 bases and 0 bases, with 9 bases remaining between them. Germline V CDR1 and CDR2: WNHNN, SYGVQD (reference sequence). The CDR3 nucleotides are TGCGCCAGCAGTGAAAGGACTTATAGCAATCAGCCCCAGCATTTT. Its protein product is CASSERTYSNQPQHF.

The V call is TRBV4-3, the J call TRBJ2-1; TRBD2 aligns across 13 bases. The CDR3 contains 16 residues. V lost 2 bases and J lost 10; bases outside the gene matches: 8. The V gene's germline CDR1 is LGHNA and CDR2 YSLEER. CDR3 sequence: CASSQRTSGRPGEQFF. The CDR3 DNA reads as TGCGCCAGCAGCCAACGGACTAGCGGGAGACCGGGGGAGCAGTTCTTC.

The chain recombines TRBV5-1 with TRBJ1-1; unclear D gene. Germline V CDR1 and CDR2: SGHRS, YFSETQ. The CDR3 has 11 residues. Trimming took off 4 bases at V and 14 bases at J, with 15 bases between the two ends. CDR3 protein: CASSPERAPFF. For the CDR3, the DNA is TGCGCCAGCAGCCCCGAGAGGGCTCCGTTCTTT.

The V and J genes are TRBV11-3 and TRBJ2-5; 7 nucleotides match TRBD2. Looked up from germline, CDR1 is SGHNT and CDR2 is YENEEA. The CDR3 runs 13 residues. Trimming at V came to 1 base and at J to 4 bases, leaving 0 bases not matched to a gene. The CDR3 DNA sequence: TGTGCCAGCAGCTTAGGGGGGGGAGAGACCCAGTACTTC. This encodes CASSLGGGETQYF.

V and J are TRBV6-2 or TRBV6-3 and TRBJ2-7; TRBD2 aligns across 7 bases. Germline V lookup: CDR1 MNHEY, CDR2 SVGEGT. V lost 6 bases, J lost 2 bases, and 10 bases stayed unmatched. The CDR3 runs 15 residues. The CDR3 is CASSQREGLPYEQYF. For the CDR3, the DNA is TGTGCCAGCAGCCAAAGGGAGGGACTCCCCTACGAGCAGTACTTC.

In its sample, this clone was seen once. The V gene is TRBV4-1, the J gene TRBJ2-7; 7 bases agree with TRBD2. J lost 4 bases, V lost 3 bases, and 30 bases had no gene match. This CDR3 is built from 22 residues. Germline CDR1 and CDR2: MGHRA and YSYEKL. CDR3 in amino acids: CASSQDNSQSPSGGGHNYEQYF. DNA for the CDR3: TGCGCCAGCAGCCAGGATAATTCCCAGAGTCCCTCGGGGGGAGGGCATAATTACGAGCAGTACTTC.

The genes are TRBV30 and TRBJ1-2, with 7 bases lining up with TRBD1. This CDR3 has 17 residues. Germline assignment: CDR1 GTSNPN and CDR2 SVGIG (reference sequence). V shed 3 bases, J shed 4 bases, and the junction held 17 bases outside the gene matches. The CDR3, as DNA: TGTGCCTGGAGAGACCCGACAGGGAGTTGGCGAATCTATGGCTACACCTTC. Encoded protein: CAWRDPTGSWRIYGYTF.

The chain is built from TRBV11-2 and TRBJ1-4; D call uncertain. Per the germline V gene, CDR1 is SGHAT and CDR2 is FQNNGV. The V gene lost 2 bases and the J gene lost 6 bases, with 7 bases spanning the gap. CDR3 length: 13 amino acids. The CDR3 reads CASSLWQDEKLFF. CDR3 nucleotide sequence: TGTGCCAGCAGCTTATGGCAGGATGAAAAACTGTTTTTT.

This CDR3 reads CASTQLAGSTDTQYF. In nucleotides, the CDR3 is TGTGCCAGTACCCAACTAGCGGGGAGCACAGATACGCAGTATTTT. The chain employs TRBV19 and TRBJ2-3, with 10 positions matching TRBD2. The V and J ends lost 7 bases and 0 bases, in that order; junction bases with no gene match: 4. This CDR3 has 15 amino acids. Germline assignment: CDR1 LNHDA and CDR2 SQIVND (reference sequence).

The gene calls are TRBV4-1 and TRBJ1-2; maybe TRBD1 (5 bases). Germline values: CDR1 MGHRA, CDR2 YSYEKL. The CDR3 is made up of 15 amino acids. The ends were cut back, 6 bases at V and 8 bases at J, with 22 bases in the middle. The CDR3: CASSASGAAISGYTF. The CDR3 DNA reads TGCGCCAGCAGTGCTAGCGGGGCCGCGATTTCGGGCTACACCTTC.

The chain carries TRBV9 and TRBJ2-7, with D maybe TRBD1 (5 bases). The length of the CDR3 is 15 residues. The V end was cut by 0 bases, the J end by 5 bases, with 15 bases between. Germline CDR1 is SGDLS and CDR2 is YYNGEE. The CDR3 here is CASSVDQGFADEQYF. CDR3 nucleotides: TGTGCCAGCAGCGTAGATCAGGGATTTGCTGACGAGCAGTACTTC. Filled out from reference TRBV9 and TRBJ2-7, the complete variable domain reads DSGVTQTPKHLITATGQRVTLRCSPRSGDLSVYWYQQSLDQGLQFLIQYYNGEERAKGNILERFSAQQFPDLHSELNLSSLELGDSALYFCASSVDQGFADEQYFGPGTRLTVT.

The chain couples TRBV30 to TRBJ2-7; 9 nucleotides agree with TRBD1. Germline trimming cut 8 bases from V and 7 bases from J; bases unmatched to any gene: 9. Germline V lookup: CDR1 GTSNPN, CDR2 SVGIG (reference sequence). This CDR3 spans 12 amino acids. CDR3 sequence reads: CAGWDRAGEQYF. The CDR3 nucleotides read TGTGCCGGTTGGGACAGGGCGGGGGAGCAGTACTTC.